The entry below describes one T cell receptor beta chain. This record belongs to a study of blood T cell repertoires in COVID-19. The wider study: The study drew acute and convalescent COVID-19 samples from the United States, Italy and Spain.

The CDR3 runs to 14 residues. Deletions cut 2 bases from V and 3 bases from J, with 9 bases between. Germline lookup yields CDR1 SGHKS and CDR2 YYEKEE (reference sequence). Data came from immunoSEQ multiplex PCR; TCRdb stores just in-frame clones and leaves some out. The sample includes about 370,000 clones, around 91% of them seen just once. Clinical history as reported by participants underpinned cohort assignment. V usage is TRBV5-5 and J usage is TRBJ1-5; the D gene is possibly TRBD1 (6 bases). The sequencing input was PBMCs or T cells enriched from blood (not recorded which). This sequence was found in a man younger than 35 who had recovered from COVID-19. Here the CDR3 reads CASSFGQINQPQHF. The CDR3 coding sequence is TGTGCCAGCAGCTTCGGACAGATCAATCAGCCCCAGCATTTT.